This entry concerns a single T cell receptor beta chain. What antigen it recognizes has not been identified. The record has no base qualities; no much larger clone is one base away. The sample's treatment or condition label is to be understood as: live attenuated yellow fever vaccine strain. At each blood-draw timepoint, two biological replicates of bulk PBMCs were collected. A standard Ficoll-Paque protocol was used to isolate PBMCs from peripheral blood. TriZol was used to extract RNA from bulk PBMCs, CD4 and CD8 fractions, and dextramer-positive and dextramer-negative fractions. The data stem from a study of T cells after yellow fever vaccination (dated by TCRdb to the late 2010s). At the level of the whole study: The SMART-Seq v4 Ultra Low Input RNA kit was used to prepare libraries from fractions with low cell numbers. Two healthy male donors, one aged 18 to 30 and one aged 30 to 40 years, made up the cohort. To follow T-cell clones before and after both primary and booster YFV17D yellow fever vaccination, bulk TCR alpha and beta repertoires underwent longitudinal sequencing. Blood samples were taken at several timepoints before and after primary and secondary immunization, and bulk PBMC replicates and cell subsets were isolated.

TCR cDNA was made using 5'RACE template switching, a step that added a universal primer site and unique molecular identifiers. cDNA synthesis was primed from both the TCR alpha and TCR beta constant segments. Library amplification involved two PCR steps, and the second step added sample barcodes and sequencing adapters. Libraries were sequenced on Illumina HiSeq 2500 (2x100 bp) or NovaSeq (2x150 bp). In the paper's pipeline: Demultiplexing of reads and collapsing into UMI consensus sequences were performed with MIGEC, and V(D)J alignment was carried out with MiXCR. Vaccine-responding clonotypes were identified with edgeR using replicate PBMC samples, with FDR below 0.01 and a log2 fold change above 5 up to day 15 being required. CD4 or CD8 identity was assigned to each bulk clonotype according to whether the clonotype was present at higher abundance in the sequenced CD4 repertoire or the sequenced CD8 repertoire. TCRdb trimmed public reads at Q25 via fastp, called clones via MiXCR and kept in-frame beta chains. Every distinct CDR3 protein forms one entry, paired with its most common genes and DNA. For this entry, the V and J calls and clone size follow TCRdb and not the study's own pipeline. The sample table lists 300,000 to 400,000 distinct CDR3 sequences, about 6% of them with a count of one. The biggest ten clones account for 15% of the sample.

The paper as a whole reports these results and caveats: Because only two donors were included in the study, the extent to which the findings can be generalized is limited. A small share of clonotypes was detected in both CD4 and CD8 compartments, with the overlap likely arising from convergent recombination. After the booster, most of the clones that had expanded following primary vaccination were detected again (just under 97% of CD4 and roughly nine tenths of CD8), which suggests that memory was broadly maintained. Compared with the primary T-cell response, the secondary T-cell response was faster but weaker, reaching its peak on day 5 rather than on day 15. Because abundant contaminating clonotypes from the bulk population could be contained in FACS-sorted repertoires, computational filtering was required.

CDR3 length: 15 amino acids, cysteine to phenylalanine. Only the CDR3 DNA stays, 45 bases, in frame from base 1. Trimming removed 6 bases from V and 7 bases from J; the gene matches leave 11 bases unexplained. Looking up the germline V gene yields CDR1 KGHSH and CDR2 LQKENI. The clonotype comes from a young man who received the YFV17D yellow fever vaccine. The sample here was PBMCs, taken 5 days after the yellow fever booster vaccination. The chain is assembled from TRBV18 and TRBJ1-4; the junction holds 7 bases that match TRBD1. CDR3 protein: CASSATGAGREKLFF. The DNA is TGTGCCAGCTCGGCTACAGGGGCTGGGCGTGAAAAACTGTTTTTT.